Below, 19 T cell receptor beta chains from the same sample are listed, as sequenced in a study of cytomegalovirus exposure and HLA in healthy donors. Profiled with immunoSEQ multiplex PCR; TCRdb holds only in-frame clones, not every one. The sample yields 200,000 or so clones, 75% to 85% seen once. Sequencing was done on a sample of PBMCs. Receptor source: a woman younger than 45 in good health and CMV-seropositive.

The rearrangement links TRBV2 to TRBJ1-4; possibly TRBD1 for D (6 bases). The CDR3 is made up of 15 amino acids. V lost 2 bases to trimming and J lost 7 bases, with 14 bases between them. Germline CDR1 and CDR2: SNHLY and FYNNEI. The CDR3 is CASSEPQGSGEKLFF. The CDR3 DNA reads TGTGCCAGCAGTGAACCACAGGGTTCGGGTGAAAAACTGTTTTTT.

The chain carries TRBV12-5 and TRBJ2-1, with D possibly being TRBD2 (6 bases). CDR1 is LGHNT, CDR2 FRNRAP, per germline. Trimming took 6 bases from V and 12 from J, leaving 18 bases between them. The CDR3 is 13 amino acids. The CDR3 sequence: CASGPLGGRRQFF. The CDR3 DNA reads as TGTGCTAGTGGCCCGTTGGGTGGGAGGAGGCAGTTCTTC. The whole variable domain, filled in from reference TRBV12-5 and TRBJ2-1, reads DARVTQTPRHKVTEMGQEVTMRCQPILGHNTVFWYRQTMMQGLELLAYFRNRAPLDDSGMPKDRFSAEMPDATLATLKIQPSEPRDSAVYFCASGPLGGRRQFFGPGTRLTVL.

CDR3 nucleotides: TGTGCCAGCAGTTACAGTAGGGGCCGTAACGAAAAACTGTTTTTT. Amino acids: CASSYSRGRNEKLFF. The chain is built from TRBV6-5 and TRBJ1-4; maybe TRBD1 (5 bases). Germline V CDR1 and CDR2: MNHEY, SVGAGI. V lost 2 bases, J lost 8 bases, and 15 bases lay in between. The CDR3 length is 15 residues.

The V gene is TRBV28, the J gene TRBJ2-7; TRBD2 agrees at 10 bases. This CDR3 comprises 13 residues. Germline V gives CDR1 MDHEN, CDR2 SYDVKM. V lost 10 bases, J lost 2 bases, and 5 bases stayed unmatched. The CDR3 spells CATRTSGTYEQYF. DNA for the CDR3: TGTGCCACCCGGACTAGCGGAACCTACGAGCAGTACTTC.

The V gene is TRBV2, the J gene TRBJ2-1, with 11 bases that match TRBD1. The V and J ends lost 6 bases and 8 bases, in that order; junction bases with no gene match: 3. Germline assignment: CDR1 SNHLY and CDR2 FYNNEI. The CDR3 has 13 amino acids. CDR3 sequence reads: CASSGDRGYEQFF. CDR3 DNA sequence: TGTGCCAGCAGCGGGGACAGGGGGTATGAGCAGTTCTTC.

V usage is TRBV5-5 and J usage is TRBJ2-5; a weak D match, TRBD2 (5 bases). Germline V gene lookup returns CDR1 SGHKS and CDR2 YYEKEE (reference sequence). CDR3 length: 13 residues. The V gene lost 6 bases and the J gene lost 5 bases, with 14 bases spanning the gap. CDR3 DNA: TGTGCCAGCACCACACTAGAATGGGAGACCCAGTACTTC. Translation: CASTTLEWETQYF. The variable domain in full, completed from reference TRBV5-5 and TRBJ2-5, reads DAGVTQSPTHLIKTRGQQVTLRCSPISGHKSVSWYQQVLGQGPQFIFQYYEKEERGRGNFPDRFSARQFPNYSSELNVNALLLGDSALYLCASTTLEWETQYFGPGTRLLVL.

This sequence joins TRBV10-3 and TRBJ1-1; perhaps TRBD1 as D (5 bases). The CDR3 is made up of 13 amino acids. CDR1 ENHRY and CDR2 SYGVKD come from the germline V gene. With 4 bases removed from V and 4 bases from J, the gap between germline ends came to 10 bases. For the CDR3, the DNA is TGTGCCATCAGTGGGCGGGGGGGCACTGAAGCTTTCTTT. As protein: CAISGRGGTEAFF.

The V and J genes are TRBV6-5 and TRBJ2-7; the match to TRBD1 covers 11 bases. The CDR3 is 15 residues long. The J segment lost 3 bases and the V segment lost 0 bases, leaving 1 base of the junction unmatched. In germline, CDR1 is MNHEY, CDR2 SVGAGI. CDR3 nucleotides: TGTGCCAGCAGTTACTCGGGGACAGGGGGCTACGAGCAGTACTTC. It yields the protein CASSYSGTGGYEQYF.

J is TRBJ2-2 and V is TRBV28, with 7 bases matching TRBD1. CDR1 MDHEN and CDR2 SYDVKM come from the germline V gene. Germline trimming cut 6 bases from V and 6 bases from J; bases unmatched to any gene: 7. CDR3 length: 14 amino acids. CDR3 amino acids: CASRRQGIAGELFF. CDR3 nucleotides: TGTGCCAGCAGGAGACAGGGTATCGCCGGGGAGCTGTTTTTT.

The V call is TRBV29-1, the J call TRBJ2-7; a weak D match, TRBD2 (6 bases). Per the germline V gene, CDR1 is SQVTM and CDR2 is ANQGSEA. V dropped 4 bases and J dropped 7 bases, with 17 bases sitting between them. This CDR3 comprises 13 residues. CDR3 sequence reads: CSVVRSTGGEQYF. CDR3 nucleotides: TGCAGCGTTGTAAGGTCGACCGGAGGGGAGCAGTACTTC.

This chain uses TRBV27 with TRBJ2-7; 7 nucleotides match TRBD1. The germline gives CDR1 MNHEY, CDR2 SMNVEV (reference sequence). CDR3 length equals 16 residues. Germline trimming cut 5 bases from V and 6 bases from J; bases unmatched to any gene: 16. CDR3 in amino acids: CASSPAPATGYLEQYF. The CDR3 region has the DNA TGTGCCAGCAGTCCCGCCCCCGCGACAGGGTATCTCGAGCAGTACTTC.

V gene TRBV28 combines with J gene TRBJ1-4, with no clear D. Germline-derived CDR1 and CDR2 are MDHEN and SYDVKM. The CDR3 spans 14 residues. Trimming pared 5 bases from V and 8 bases from J, leaving 15 bases between. This CDR3 reads CASSPPIRGEKLFF. The CDR3 nucleotides are TGTGCCAGCAGTCCCCCCATTCGGGGAGAAAAACTGTTTTTT.

V usage is TRBV5-6 and J usage is TRBJ1-4, with 7 bases lining up with TRBD1. J lost 4 bases, V lost 3 bases, and 15 bases had no gene match. Germline CDR1 reads SGHDT; CDR2 reads YYEEEE. The CDR3 spans 18 residues. The chain's CDR3 is CASSSLAHRDSINEKLFF. The CDR3 DNA reads TGTGCCAGCAGCTCTCTCGCCCATAGGGACAGTATTAATGAAAAACTGTTTTTT.

The V call is TRBV30, the J call TRBJ2-1; D is possibly TRBD2 (6 bases). Germline CDR1 and CDR2: GTSNPN and SVGIG (reference sequence). The CDR3 loop spans 16 amino acids. Trimming took off 0 bases at V and 8 bases at J, with 20 bases between the two ends. In nucleotides, the CDR3 is TGTGCCTGGAGTGTCATGGCTAGCGAACCCCCCTATGAGCAGTTCTTC. Translating it yields CAWSVMASEPPYEQFF.

V usage is TRBV13 and J usage is TRBJ2-1, with TRBD2 identical over 13 bases. Germline loops: CDR1 PRHDT, CDR2 FYEKMQ (reference sequence). With 6 bases clipped from V and 6 bases from J, the junction kept 5 bases outside the gene matches. The CDR3 sequence is 15 residues long. The CDR3 DNA follows: TGTGCCAGCAGTCTACTAGCGGGAGGGTCCAATGAGCAGTTCTTC. Protein product: CASSLLAGGSNEQFF.

The chain employs TRBV27 and TRBJ2-2; a weak D match, TRBD2 (5 bases). V dropped 5 bases and J dropped 5 bases, with 12 bases sitting between them. The CDR3 consists of 14 residues. From germline, CDR1 is MNHEY and CDR2 SMNVEV (reference sequence). The CDR3 nucleotides are TGTGCCAGCAGTCCGAGGGTTGGGACCGGGGAGCTGTTTTTT. Protein product: CASSPRVGTGELFF.

V usage is TRBV7-3 and J usage is TRBJ2-1; a weak D match, TRBD1 (6 bases). The germline V and J ends were trimmed by 8 bases and 0 bases, with 14 bases remaining between them. This CDR3 has 15 amino acids. Looked up from germline, CDR1 is SGHTA and CDR2 is FQGTGA. Written as DNA, the CDR3 is TGTGCCAGCTCCAGCGGACAGAGCTCCTACAATGAGCAGTTCTTC. Its protein product is CASSSGQSSYNEQFF.

In this sample, this clone turned up a few times. V is TRBV5-6 and J is TRBJ2-5; D may be TRBD1 (5 bases). V lost 4 bases, J lost 6 bases, and 16 bases lay in between. This CDR3 contains 14 residues. CDR1 is SGHDT, CDR2 YYEEEE, per germline. The CDR3 sequence is CASSPRAEYKTQYF. The CDR3 region has the DNA TGTGCCAGCAGCCCCAGGGCAGAATATAAGACCCAGTACTTC.

The V call is TRBV5-6, the J call TRBJ1-1, with TRBD1 matching over 7 bases. CDR3 length equals 14 residues. V lost 0 bases, J lost 1 base, and 0 bases stayed unmatched. Germline CDR1 SGHDT, CDR2 YYEEEE. CDR3 loop: CASSLGTGNTEAFF. The DNA of the CDR3 is TGTGCCAGCAGCTTGGGGACAGGGAACACTGAAGCTTTCTTT.